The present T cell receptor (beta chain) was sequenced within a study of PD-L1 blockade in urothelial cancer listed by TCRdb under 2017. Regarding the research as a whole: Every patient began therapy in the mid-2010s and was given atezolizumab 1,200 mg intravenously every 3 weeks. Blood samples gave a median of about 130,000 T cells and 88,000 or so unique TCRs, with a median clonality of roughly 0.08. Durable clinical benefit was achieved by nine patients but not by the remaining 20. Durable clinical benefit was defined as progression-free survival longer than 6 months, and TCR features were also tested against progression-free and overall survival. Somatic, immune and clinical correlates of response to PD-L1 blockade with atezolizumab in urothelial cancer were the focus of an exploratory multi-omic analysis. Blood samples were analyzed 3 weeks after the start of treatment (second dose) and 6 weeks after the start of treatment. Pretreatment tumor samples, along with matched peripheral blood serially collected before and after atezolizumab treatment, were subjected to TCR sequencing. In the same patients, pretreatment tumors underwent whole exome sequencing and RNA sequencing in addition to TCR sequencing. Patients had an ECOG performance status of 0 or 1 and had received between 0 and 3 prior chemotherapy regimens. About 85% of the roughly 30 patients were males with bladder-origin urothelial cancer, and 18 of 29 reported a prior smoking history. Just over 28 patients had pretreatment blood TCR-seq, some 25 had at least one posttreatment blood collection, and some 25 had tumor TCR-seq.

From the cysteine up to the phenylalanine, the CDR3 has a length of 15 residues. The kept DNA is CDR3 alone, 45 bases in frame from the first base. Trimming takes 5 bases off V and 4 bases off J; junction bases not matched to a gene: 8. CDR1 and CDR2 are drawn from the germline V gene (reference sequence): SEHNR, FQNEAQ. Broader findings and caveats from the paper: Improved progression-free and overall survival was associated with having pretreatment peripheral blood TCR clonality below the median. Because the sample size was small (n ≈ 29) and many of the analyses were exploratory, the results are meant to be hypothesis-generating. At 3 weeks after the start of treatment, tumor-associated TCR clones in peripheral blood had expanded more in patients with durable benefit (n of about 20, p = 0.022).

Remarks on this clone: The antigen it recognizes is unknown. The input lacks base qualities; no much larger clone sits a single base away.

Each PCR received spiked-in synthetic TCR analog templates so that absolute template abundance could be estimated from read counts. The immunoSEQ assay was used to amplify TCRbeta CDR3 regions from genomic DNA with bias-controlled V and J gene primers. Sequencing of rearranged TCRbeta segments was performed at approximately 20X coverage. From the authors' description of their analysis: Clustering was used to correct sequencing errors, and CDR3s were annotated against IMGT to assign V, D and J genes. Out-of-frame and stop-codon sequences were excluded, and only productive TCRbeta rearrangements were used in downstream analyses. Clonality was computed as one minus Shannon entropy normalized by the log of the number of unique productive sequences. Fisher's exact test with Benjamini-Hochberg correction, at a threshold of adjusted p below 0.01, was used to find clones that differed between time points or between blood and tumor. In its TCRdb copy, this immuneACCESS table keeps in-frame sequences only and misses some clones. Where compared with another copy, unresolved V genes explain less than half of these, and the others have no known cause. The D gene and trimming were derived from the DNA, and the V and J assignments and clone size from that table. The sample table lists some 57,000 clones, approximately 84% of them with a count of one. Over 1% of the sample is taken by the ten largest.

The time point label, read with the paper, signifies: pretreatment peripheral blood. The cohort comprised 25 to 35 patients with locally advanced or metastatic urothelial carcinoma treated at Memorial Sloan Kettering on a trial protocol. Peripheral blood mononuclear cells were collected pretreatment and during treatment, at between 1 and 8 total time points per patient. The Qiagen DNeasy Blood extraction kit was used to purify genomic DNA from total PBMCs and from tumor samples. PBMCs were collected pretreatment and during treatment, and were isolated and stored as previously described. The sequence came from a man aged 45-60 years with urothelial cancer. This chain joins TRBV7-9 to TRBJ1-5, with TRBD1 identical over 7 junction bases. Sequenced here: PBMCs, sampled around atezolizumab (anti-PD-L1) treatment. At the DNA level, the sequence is TGTGCCAGCAGCCGCGACAGGGCCGAAAATCAGCCCCAGCATTTT. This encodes CASSRDRAENQPQHF. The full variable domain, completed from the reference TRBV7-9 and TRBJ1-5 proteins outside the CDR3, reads DTGVSQNPRHKITKRGQNVTFRCDPISEHNRLYWYRQTLGQGPEFLTYFQNEAQLEKSRLLSDRFSAERPKGSFSTLEIQRTEQGDSAMYLCASSRDRAENQPQHFGDGTRLSIL.